A selection of T cell receptor beta chains follows, all from one sample in a study of shared clonotypes between healthy human individuals. The table came from immunoSEQ multiplex PCR; TCRdb's copy has only in-frame clones and leaves some out. Of some 2,100,000 clones in the sample, 85% to 95% were seen once. The sample taken for sequencing was naive CD8+ T cells from PBMCs. All receptors come from a man in his late teens or twenties in good health. Some clones in this sample may be carry-over from other donors' samples. Both conserved end residues are part of each CDR3. Size is omitted from some rows. Given values are once, few, many or a class for expanded clones.

clone_size	v_call	cdr3_aa
NA	TRBV28	CASSLWAGTGVPEQYF
NA	TRBV28	CASNLAGTYNEQFF
NA	TRBV28	CASSPLAESSYNEQFF
NA	TRBV7-2	CASSTRTGTGDLNYGYTF
NA	TRBV7-9	CASSYVPGQGLNEQYF
NA	TRBV19	CASRAGANVLTF
NA	TRBV27	CASSLGTGPYEQYF
NA	TRBV7-3	CASSATSGRSHEQFF
NA	TRBV7-9	CASSFFIGDHSYNEQFF
NA	TRBV5-5	CASSPPGQGGTGELFF
NA	TRBV11-2	CASSLEGAEETQYF
NA	TRBV11-2	CASSYPTSANTGELFF
NA	TRBV7-9	CASSLGHRGPNGYTF
NA	TRBV4-3	CASSQDAPGWERDTEAFF
NA	TRBV19	CASETTYGYTF
NA	TRBV7-9	CASSLGSDPRRTQYF
NA	TRBV11-2	CASSLDGPQFF
NA	TRBV5-1	CASSLAPFENTEAFF
NA	TRBV6-5	CASKKGSGAFF
NA	TRBV10-3	CAISEPSLVGNEQFF
NA	TRBV27	CASSSQRADTQYF
NA	TRBV27	CASSLSGAFYEQYF
NA	TRBV5-4	CASSSWPGTHEQYF
NA	TRBV27	CASSTRQGPGTDTQYF
NA	TRBV27	CASSYERGLRGEEQFF
NA	TRBV29-1	CSVVVAGSLNTEAFF
NA	TRBV27	CASSSDGGAYEQYF
NA	TRBV27	CASRSLNGYTF
once	TRBV6-5	CASSYGDRGYEQYF